The next 17 T cell receptor beta chains were all read from a single sample in a study of blood T cell dynamics during melanoma immunotherapy. The time point here: week 3, after first cycle of checkpoint inhibitor. Produced via immunoSEQ multiplex PCR; TCRdb's table is partial and in-frame only. The data contain more than 15,000 clones, nearly 90% of them singletons. The source material was blood, sampled from a patient treated with checkpoint blockade. The receptor source for this set is a human donor with melanoma.

This clone was observed a few times. The chain couples TRBV7-3 to TRBJ2-7; D unresolved. Germline assignment: CDR1 SGHTA and CDR2 FQGTGA. Trimming pared 2 bases from V and 1 base from J, leaving 18 bases between. This CDR3 is 17 amino acids long. CDR3 in amino acids: CASSLFPKGYGSYEQYF. CDR3 DNA: TGTGCCAGCAGCTTATTCCCCAAAGGGTACGGATCCTACGAGCAGTACTTC.

This CDR3 reads CASSEVELAGAYEQYF. The CDR3 DNA reads TGTGCCAGCAGTGAAGTGGAACTAGCGGGAGCCTACGAGCAGTACTTC. The gene calls are TRBV6-1 and TRBJ2-7; 11 bases match TRBD2. Germline trimming cut 1 base from V and 2 bases from J; bases unmatched to any gene: 4. The CDR3 totals 16 residues. Germline-derived CDR1 and CDR2 are MNHNS and SASEGT.

The chain carries TRBV2 and TRBJ2-5; D is uncertain. The J call may be faulty, since TRBJ2-7 better matches the DNA end. This CDR3 contains 15 residues. Germline CDR1 reads SNHLY; CDR2 reads FYNNEI. CDR3 nucleotides: TGTGCCAGCAGTGGGGATGTAGGGATCGCCTACGAGCAGTACTTC. Protein: CASSGDVGIAYEQYF.

The genes are TRBV18 and TRBJ2-7; 8 bases agree with TRBD1. The CDR3 runs to 16 residues. CDR1 and CDR2 from the germline V gene are KGHSH and LQKENI. The V and J ends lost 3 bases and 2 bases, in that order; junction bases with no gene match: 9. For the CDR3, the DNA is TGTGCCAGCTCACCGTCGGACAGGGTCAGACCCTACGAGCAGTACTTC. Its protein is CASSPSDRVRPYEQYF.

This clone appeared a single time. This rearrangement joins TRBV15 to TRBJ1-3; D remains unclear. Trimming cost V 1 base and J 4 bases, with 8 bases left between them. The germline V gene has CDR1 LNHNV and CDR2 YYDKDF (reference sequence). This CDR3 has 14 amino acids. The CDR3 bases are TGTGCCACCAGCAGAGGCCGGGTGGGAAACACCATATATTTT. Amino acids: CATSRGRVGNTIYF.

This clone was detected only a few times. The rearrangement joins TRBV11-2 to TRBJ1-1; tentatively, D is TRBD1 (5 bases). V was cut by 7 bases and J by 6 bases, with 15 bases left in between. Germline V gene data show CDR1 as SGHAT and CDR2 as FQNNGV. The CDR3 runs to 13 residues. CDR3 DNA sequence: TGTGCCAGCAACCGAGGAGGGGCCGCTGAAGCTTTCTTT. Protein sequence: CASNRGGAAEAFF.

The J gene is TRBJ1-3, the V gene TRBV27; 9 positions agree with TRBD1. J gave up 2 bases and V 8 bases, and 13 bases lay outside the gene matches. Per germline, CDR1 MNHEY and CDR2 SMNVEV (reference sequence). The CDR3 loop spans 17 amino acids. The chain's CDR3 is CASAVWEQGAPGNTIYF. CDR3 DNA sequence: TGTGCCAGCGCAGTTTGGGAACAGGGGGCGCCTGGAAACACCATATATTTT.

V gene TRBV7-2 combines with J gene TRBJ2-1; a possible D gene is TRBD2 (5 bases). Trimming left V 2 bases short and J 0 bases short, with 14 bases between. Germline CDR1 SGHTA, CDR2 FQGNSA. The CDR3 covers 17 residues. CDR3 loop: CASSLRPLASSYNEQFF. CDR3 coding DNA: TGTGCCAGCAGCTTACGACCCTTAGCGTCCTCCTACAATGAGCAGTTCTTC.

This clone was observed once. Here the CDR3 reads CASSGTSGSPDTQYF. The CDR3 coding sequence is TGTGCCAGCAGTGGGACTAGCGGGAGTCCGGATACGCAGTATTTT. The chain has TRBV28 and TRBJ2-3; 14 nucleotides agree with TRBD2. The CDR3 is 15 residues long. Looked up from germline, CDR1 is MDHEN and CDR2 is SYDVKM. V dropped 5 bases and J dropped 6; count of bases not matched to a gene: 4.

This rearrangement joins TRBV6-5 to TRBJ2-2; tentatively, D is TRBD1 (6 bases). CDR1 and CDR2 (germline): MNHEY, SVGAGI. The V gene lost 0 bases and the J gene lost 6 bases, with 11 bases spanning the gap. The CDR3 has 15 amino acids. The CDR3 nucleotides read TGTGCCAGCAGTTACTCGGCGAAGGGGGCCGGGGAGCTGTTTTTT. It yields the protein CASSYSAKGAGELFF.

The chain recombines TRBV5-1 with TRBJ2-1; 9 nucleotides line up with TRBD2. J gave up 7 bases and V 2 bases, and 19 bases lay outside the gene matches. CDR1 and CDR2 from the germline V gene are SGHRS and YFSETQ. The CDR3 length is 19 residues. The CDR3 sequence is CASSFSGGRAVGATNEQFF. The CDR3 DNA reads TGCGCCAGCAGCTTCTCTGGCGGGAGGGCCGTAGGGGCTACAAATGAGCAGTTCTTC. Full variable domain (remainder filled in from reference TRBV5-1 and TRBJ2-1): KAGVTQTPRYLIKTRGQQVTLSCSPISGHRSVSWYQQTPGQGLQFLFEYFSETQRNKGNFPGRFSGRQFSNSRSEMNVSTLELGDSALYLCASSFSGGRAVGATNEQFFGPGTRLTVL.

V gene TRBV4-2 combines with J gene TRBJ2-7; 8 bases line up with TRBD2. The germline V gene encodes CDR1 LGHNA and CDR2 YNFKEQ. The CDR3 is 16 amino acids. Trimming removed 2 bases from V and 6 bases from J; junction bases left unmatched: 12. CDR3 amino acids: CASSQTPRVAGSEQYF. The DNA for the CDR3 is TGTGCCAGCAGCCAAACTCCTCGGGTAGCGGGATCCGAGCAGTACTTC.

The chain employs TRBV6-5 and TRBJ1-5, with TRBD1 matching 8 bases. Looked up from germline, CDR1 is MNHEY and CDR2 is SVGAGI. Germline trimming cut 2 bases from V and 3 bases from J; bases unmatched to any gene: 3. The CDR3 spans 15 residues. CDR3 loop: CASSYNRGDNQPQHF. The CDR3 DNA is TGTGCCAGCAGTTACAACAGGGGGGACAATCAGCCCCAGCATTTT.

V and J are TRBV19 and TRBJ1-1; D is uncertain. V was pared by 3 bases and J by 6 bases, with 14 bases between. Germline V gene lookup returns CDR1 LNHDA and CDR2 SQIVND (reference sequence). CDR3 length equals 14 residues. This CDR3 is CASSIQYGMPEAFF. The CDR3 DNA follows: TGTGCCAGTAGTATCCAATACGGAATGCCTGAAGCTTTCTTT.

The chain has TRBV30 and TRBJ1-1; tentatively, D is TRBD1 (5 bases). Germline V CDR1 and CDR2: GTSNPN, SVGIG (reference sequence). The CDR3 has 13 amino acids. V lost 2 bases to trimming and J lost 8 bases, with 15 bases between them. The CDR3 DNA reads TGTGCCTGGAGTCCCCCTGGGACGTTCGAAGCTTTCTTT. This codes for CAWSPPGTFEAFF.

J is TRBJ1-2 and V is TRBV7-2; the D gene is possibly TRBD1 (5 bases). CDR1 and CDR2 from the germline V gene are SGHTA and FQGNSA. This CDR3 is 15 amino acids long. Trimming removed 1 base from V and 1 base from J, with 10 bases in between. CDR3 amino acids: CASSLDPGFNYGYTF. The CDR3 nucleotides are TGTGCCAGCAGCTTAGATCCAGGGTTTAACTATGGCTACACCTTC.

The V gene is TRBV11-3, the J gene TRBJ2-3; 15 positions match TRBD2. V lost 6 bases to trimming and J lost 3 bases; unmatched junction nucleotides: 4. Germline CDR1 is SGHNT and CDR2 is YENEEA. CDR3 size: 16 residues. CDR3 bases: TGTGCCAGCAGTCCCGGGACTAGCGGGAGGACAGATACGCAGTATTTT. Translated, it gives CASSPGTSGRTDTQYF.